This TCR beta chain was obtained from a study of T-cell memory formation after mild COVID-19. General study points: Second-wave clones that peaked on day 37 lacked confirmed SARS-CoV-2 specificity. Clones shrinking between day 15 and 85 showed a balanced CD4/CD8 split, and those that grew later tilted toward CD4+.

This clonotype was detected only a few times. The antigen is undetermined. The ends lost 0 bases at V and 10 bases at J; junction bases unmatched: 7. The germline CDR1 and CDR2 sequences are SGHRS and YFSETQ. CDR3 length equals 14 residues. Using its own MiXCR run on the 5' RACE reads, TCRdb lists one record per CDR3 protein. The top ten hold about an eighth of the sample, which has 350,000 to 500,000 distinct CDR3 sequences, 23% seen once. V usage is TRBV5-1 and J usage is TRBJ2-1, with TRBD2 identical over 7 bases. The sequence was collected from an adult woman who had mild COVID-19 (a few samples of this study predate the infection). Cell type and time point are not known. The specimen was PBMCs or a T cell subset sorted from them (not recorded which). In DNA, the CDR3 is TGCGCCAGCAGCTTGGAATCGCGGGGAGGGGAGCAGTTCTTC. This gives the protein CASSLESRGGEQFF.